These 13 T cell receptor beta chains were all obtained from the same sample, sequenced in a study of blood T cell repertoires in COVID-19. Data came from immunoSEQ multiplex PCR; TCRdb stores just in-frame clones and leaves some out. The table shows tens of thousands of clones, with approximately 80% occurring only once. Sequencing was performed on peripheral blood. All receptors come from a human donor in a cohort sampled during active COVID-19.

This rearrangement joins TRBV7-2 to TRBJ2-1; D perhaps matches TRBD1 (5 bases). The germline CDR1 and CDR2 sequences are SGHTA and FQGNSA. The germline V and J ends were trimmed by 5 bases and 6 bases, with 23 bases remaining between them. The CDR3 contains 17 residues. The CDR3 coding sequence is TGTGCCAGCAGCCCGTCCAGGGCTTCCCAAATTAGCAATGAGCAGTTCTTC. Translation: CASSPSRASQISNEQFF. The entire variable domain, with the rest obtained from reference TRBV7-2 and TRBJ2-1, is as follows: GAGVSQSPSNKVTEKGKDVELRCDPISGHTALYWYRQSLGQGLEFLIYFQGNSAPDKSGLPSDRFSAERTGGSVSTLTIQRTQQEDSAVYLCASSPSRASQISNEQFFGPGTRLTVL.

The CDR3 sequence: CASSLVRQSNTGELFF. The CDR3, as DNA: TGTGCCAGCAGCTTAGTCAGGCAATCGAACACCGGGGAGCTGTTTTTT. The V gene is TRBV7-8, the J gene TRBJ2-2; D remains unclear. The CDR3 is 16 amino acids. V was cut by 1 base and J by 0 bases, with 9 bases left in between. In germline, CDR1 is SGHVS, CDR2 FQNEAQ.

This clone was seen once. The chain is built from TRBV6-4 and TRBJ2-7, with D unresolved. The germline CDR1 and CDR2 sequences are MRHNA and SNTAGT. V lost 8 bases and J lost 0, with 8 bases in between. CDR3 length: 12 amino acids. CDR3 region: CASGDHSYEQYV. In nucleotides, the CDR3 is TGTGCCAGCGGAGACCACTCCTACGAGCAGTACGTC.

This chain uses TRBV10-2 with TRBJ2-2, with 8 bases that match TRBD2. Germline V gene sequence: CDR1 WSHSY, CDR2 SAAADI. The junction had 9 bases not matched to a gene; V was cut back by 6 bases and J by 6 bases. The CDR3 is 15 amino acids. CDR3: CASRGTSGHAGELFF. CDR3 coding DNA: TGCGCCAGCAGAGGTACTAGCGGTCACGCCGGGGAGCTGTTTTTT.

The genes are TRBV2 and TRBJ1-5, with a possible D match to TRBD1 (6 bases). Germline V CDR1 and CDR2: SNHLY, FYNNEI. The CDR3 consists of 15 residues. V was trimmed by 5 bases and J by 0 bases, leaving 11 bases between them. The DNA for the CDR3 is TGTGCCAGCAGTAAGGACAGCCTTAGCAATCAGCCCCAGCATTTT. Protein sequence: CASSKDSLSNQPQHF. The full variable domain, rest sourced from reference TRBV2 and TRBJ1-5, is EPEVTQTPSHQVTQMGQEVILRCVPISNHLYFYWYRQILGQKVEFLVSFYNNEISEKSEIFDDQFSVERPDGSNFTLKIRSTKLEDSAMYFCASSKDSLSNQPQHFGDGTRLSIL.

This sequence joins TRBV11-3 and TRBJ2-1, with D uncertain. Germline values: CDR1 SGHNT, CDR2 YENEEA. V lost 0 bases to trimming and J lost 3 bases, with 9 bases between them. CDR3 length: 15 residues. The DNA for the CDR3 is TGTGCCAGCAGCTTAGATCACTACCGCTACAATGAGCAGTTCTTC. It specifies CASSLDHYRYNEQFF.

The CDR3 protein is CASSPSTGNYGYTF. Written as DNA, the CDR3 is TGTGCCAGCAGTCCTTCGACAGGAAACTATGGCTACACCTTC. The gene calls are TRBV27 and TRBJ1-2; TRBD1 is a possible D gene (6 bases). The CDR3 is 14 amino acids. Germline assignment: CDR1 MNHEY and CDR2 SMNVEV (reference sequence). The V and J ends lost 5 bases and 2 bases respectively, with 12 bases between them.

The genes are TRBV5-1 and TRBJ2-7; TRBD1 agrees at 9 bases. The J segment lost 6 bases and the V segment lost 4 bases, leaving 5 bases of the junction unmatched. Germline loops: CDR1 SGHRS, CDR2 YFSETQ. The length of the CDR3 is 13 residues. CDR3 DNA: TGCGCCAGCAGCGTCACGACAGGGGGCGAGCAGTACGTC. It encodes CASSVTTGGEQYV.

V gene TRBV5-6 combines with J gene TRBJ1-2; possibly TRBD1 for D (5 bases). The CDR3 spans 15 residues. Germline-derived CDR1 and CDR2 are SGHDT and YYEEEE. V was trimmed by 1 base and J by 0 bases, leaving 10 bases between them. The CDR3: CASSLQSRANYGYTF. The CDR3 DNA follows: TGTGCCAGCAGCTTGCAGTCCAGGGCTAACTATGGCTACACCTTC.

This clone was seen once. This sequence joins TRBV18 and TRBJ1-6; the D gene is possibly TRBD1 (5 bases). This CDR3 comprises 14 residues. With 2 bases removed from V and 8 bases from J, the gap between germline ends came to 10 bases. CDR1 and CDR2 (germline): KGHSH, LQKENI. The CDR3 region is CASSPTARDSPLHF. The DNA for the CDR3 is TGTGCCAGCTCACCAACAGCCAGGGATTCACCCCTCCACTTT.

The table lists this clone with a few counts. This rearrangement joins TRBV30 to TRBJ2-2, with 12 positions matching TRBD2. V dropped 4 bases and J dropped 6; count of bases not matched to a gene: 6. Germline lookup yields CDR1 GTSNPN and CDR2 SVGIG (reference sequence). This CDR3 is built from 15 residues. The CDR3 DNA follows: TGTGCCTGGAAAGTACTAGCGGGAGGTGCCGGGGAGCTGTTTTTT. Translated, it gives CAWKVLAGGAGELFF.

The chain links TRBV27 to TRBJ2-7; TRBD1 matches at 7 bases. Germline values: CDR1 MNHEY, CDR2 SMNVEV (reference sequence). This CDR3 has 13 residues. V trimming: 6 bases; J trimming: 3 bases; junction bases outside the gene matches: 5. This chain's CDR3 is CASRQGMDYEQYF. In nucleotides, the CDR3 is TGTGCCAGCAGACAGGGGATGGACTACGAGCAGTACTTC.

The rearrangement links TRBV9 to TRBJ2-7, with 7 bases aligning to TRBD1. Germline V CDR1 and CDR2: SGDLS, YYNGEE. The CDR3 consists of 14 residues. V lost 4 bases and J lost 6; bases outside the gene matches: 10. CDR3 sequence: CASSPRLQGSEQYF. The CDR3 coding sequence is TGTGCCAGCAGCCCCAGATTACAGGGGTCCGAGCAGTACTTC.